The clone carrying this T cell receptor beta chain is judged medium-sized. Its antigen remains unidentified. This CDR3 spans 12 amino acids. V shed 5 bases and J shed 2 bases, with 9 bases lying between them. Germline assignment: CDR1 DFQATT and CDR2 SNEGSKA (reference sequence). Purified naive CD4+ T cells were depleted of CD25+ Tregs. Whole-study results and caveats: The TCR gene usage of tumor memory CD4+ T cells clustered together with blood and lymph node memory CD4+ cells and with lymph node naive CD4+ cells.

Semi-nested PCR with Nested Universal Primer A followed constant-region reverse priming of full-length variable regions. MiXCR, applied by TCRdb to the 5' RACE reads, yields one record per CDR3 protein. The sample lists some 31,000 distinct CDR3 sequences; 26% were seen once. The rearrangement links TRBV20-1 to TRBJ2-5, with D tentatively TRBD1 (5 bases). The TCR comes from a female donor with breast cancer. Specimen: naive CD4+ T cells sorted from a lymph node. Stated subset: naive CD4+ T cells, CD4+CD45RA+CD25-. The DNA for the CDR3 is TGCAGTGCTGATGACAGACAAGAGACCCAGTACTTC. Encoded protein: CSADDRQETQYF.